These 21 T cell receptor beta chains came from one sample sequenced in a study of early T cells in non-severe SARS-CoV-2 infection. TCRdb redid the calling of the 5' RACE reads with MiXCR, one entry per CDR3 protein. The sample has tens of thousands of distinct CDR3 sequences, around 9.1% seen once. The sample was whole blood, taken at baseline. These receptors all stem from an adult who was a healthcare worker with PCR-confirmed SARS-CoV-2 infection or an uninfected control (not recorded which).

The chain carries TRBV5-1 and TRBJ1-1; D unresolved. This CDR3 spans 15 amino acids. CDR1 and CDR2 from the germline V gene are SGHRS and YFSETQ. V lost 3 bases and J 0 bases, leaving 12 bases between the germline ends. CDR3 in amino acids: CASSSSGSLNTEAFF. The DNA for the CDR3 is TGCGCCAGCAGCTCGAGCGGGTCTTTGAACACTGAAGCTTTCTTT.

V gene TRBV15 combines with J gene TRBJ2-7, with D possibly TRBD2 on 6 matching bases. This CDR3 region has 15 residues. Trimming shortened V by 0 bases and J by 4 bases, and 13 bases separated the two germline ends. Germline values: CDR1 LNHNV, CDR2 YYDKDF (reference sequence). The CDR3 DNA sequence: TGTGCCACCAGCAGAGATAAGCGGGCCACTTACGAGCAGTACTTC. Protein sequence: CATSRDKRATYEQYF. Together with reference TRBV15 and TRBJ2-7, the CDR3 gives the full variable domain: DAMVIQNPRYQVTQFGKPVTLSCSQTLNHNVMYWYQQKSSQAPKLLFHYYDKDFNNEADTPDNFQSRRPNTSFCFLDIRSPGLGDTAMYLCATSRDKRATYEQYFGPGTRLTVT.

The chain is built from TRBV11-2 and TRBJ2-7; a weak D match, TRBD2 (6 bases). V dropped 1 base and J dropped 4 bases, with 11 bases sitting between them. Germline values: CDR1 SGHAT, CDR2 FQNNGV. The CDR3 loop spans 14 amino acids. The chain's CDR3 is CASSLVGRLYEQYF. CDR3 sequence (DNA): TGTGCCAGCAGCTTAGTTGGGAGGTTATACGAGCAGTACTTC.

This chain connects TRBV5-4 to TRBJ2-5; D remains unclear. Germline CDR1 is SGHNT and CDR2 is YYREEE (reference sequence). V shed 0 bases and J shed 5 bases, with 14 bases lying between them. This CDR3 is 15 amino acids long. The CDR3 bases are TGTGCCAGCAGCTTGGGGCAATACGGGTTGGAGACCCAGTACTTC. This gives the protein CASSLGQYGLETQYF. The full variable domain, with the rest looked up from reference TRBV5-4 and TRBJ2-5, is ETGVTQSPTHLIKTRGQQVTLRCSSQSGHNTVSWYQQALGQGPQFIFQYYREEENGRGNFPPRFSGLQFPNYSSELNVNALELDDSALYLCASSLGQYGLETQYFGPGTRLLVL.

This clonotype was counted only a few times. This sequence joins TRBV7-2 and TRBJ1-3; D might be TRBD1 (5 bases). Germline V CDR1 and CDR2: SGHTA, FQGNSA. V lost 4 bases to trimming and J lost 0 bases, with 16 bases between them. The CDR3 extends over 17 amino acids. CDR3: CASSYSGTVASGNTIYF. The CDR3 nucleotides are TGTGCCAGCAGCTATTCAGGGACGGTAGCCTCTGGAAACACCATATATTTT.

For the CDR3, the DNA is TGTGCCAGCAGTGCACGGACAGCTAATAATTCACCCCTCCACTTT. Its protein product is CASSARTANNSPLHF. This sequence joins TRBV2 and TRBJ1-6; D possibly corresponds to TRBD1 (6 bases). Germline assignment: CDR1 SNHLY and CDR2 FYNNEI. V lost 4 bases and J lost 5, with 12 bases in between. This CDR3 has 15 residues.

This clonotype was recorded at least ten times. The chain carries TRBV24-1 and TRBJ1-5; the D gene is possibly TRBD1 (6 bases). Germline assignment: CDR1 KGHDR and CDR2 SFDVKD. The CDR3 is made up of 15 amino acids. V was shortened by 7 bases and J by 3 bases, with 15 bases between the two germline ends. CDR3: CATSPSGQSNQPQHF. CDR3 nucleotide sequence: TGTGCCACCAGCCCCTCCGGACAGTCCAATCAGCCCCAGCATTTT.

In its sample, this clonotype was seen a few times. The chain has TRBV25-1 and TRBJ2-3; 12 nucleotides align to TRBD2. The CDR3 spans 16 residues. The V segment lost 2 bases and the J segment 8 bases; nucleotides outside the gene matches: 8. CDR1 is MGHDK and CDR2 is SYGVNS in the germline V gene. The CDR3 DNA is TGTGCCAGCAGTGAACGCCGGACTAGCGGGGACGGTACGCAGTATTTT. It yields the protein CASSERRTSGDGTQYF.

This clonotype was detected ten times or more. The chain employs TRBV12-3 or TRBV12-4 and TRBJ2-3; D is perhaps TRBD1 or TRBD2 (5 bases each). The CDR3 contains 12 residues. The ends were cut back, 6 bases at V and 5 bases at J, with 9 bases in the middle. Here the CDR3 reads CASSRDGDTQYF. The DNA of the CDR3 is TGTGCCAGCAGCCGGGACGGAGATACGCAGTATTTT.

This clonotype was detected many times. The DNA of the CDR3 is TGTGCCAGCAGCCCTTCTATCCGGAACACCGGGGAGCTGTTTTTT. Its translation: CASSPSIRNTGELFF. This chain uses TRBV3-1 with TRBJ2-2, with D unresolved. This CDR3 contains 15 residues. The germline V and J ends were trimmed by 4 bases and 1 base, with 10 bases remaining between them. The germline V gene encodes CDR1 LGHDT and CDR2 YNNKEL (reference sequence).

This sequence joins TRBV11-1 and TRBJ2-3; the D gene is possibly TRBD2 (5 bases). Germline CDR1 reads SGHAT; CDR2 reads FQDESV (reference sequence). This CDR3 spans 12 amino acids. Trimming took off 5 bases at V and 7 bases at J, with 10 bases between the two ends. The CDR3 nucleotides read TGTGCCAGCAGCGGACGGGGTTATACGCAGTATTTT. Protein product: CASSGRGYTQYF. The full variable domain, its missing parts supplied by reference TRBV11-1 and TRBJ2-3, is EAEVAQSPRYKITEKSQAVAFWCDPISGHATLYWYRQILGQGPELLVQFQDESVVDDSQLPKDRFSAERLKGVDSTLKIQPAELGDSAMYLCASSGRGYTQYFGPGTRLTVL.

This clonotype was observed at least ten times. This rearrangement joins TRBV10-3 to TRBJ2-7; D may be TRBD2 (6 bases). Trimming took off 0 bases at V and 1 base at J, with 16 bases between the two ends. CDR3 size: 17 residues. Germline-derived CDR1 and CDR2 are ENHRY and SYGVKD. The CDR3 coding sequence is TGTGCCATCAGTGAGTCCAAACTAGCTTTTAGTTCCTACGAGCAGTACTTC. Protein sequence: CAISESKLAFSSYEQYF.

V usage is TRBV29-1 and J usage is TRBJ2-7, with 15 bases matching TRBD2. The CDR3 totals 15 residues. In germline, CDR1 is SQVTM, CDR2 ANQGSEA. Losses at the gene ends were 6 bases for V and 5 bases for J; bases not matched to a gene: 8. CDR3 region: CSVADRTSGGDEQYF. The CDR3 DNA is TGCAGCGTCGCCGACCGGACTAGCGGGGGGGACGAGCAGTACTTC.

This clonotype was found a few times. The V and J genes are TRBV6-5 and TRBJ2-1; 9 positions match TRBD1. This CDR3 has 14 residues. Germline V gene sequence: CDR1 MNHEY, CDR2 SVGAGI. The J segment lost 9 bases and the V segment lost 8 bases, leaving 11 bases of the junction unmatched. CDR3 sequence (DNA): TGTGCCAGCCGCAACCGGACAGGGGTCAGTGAGCAGTTCTTC. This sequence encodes CASRNRTGVSEQFF.

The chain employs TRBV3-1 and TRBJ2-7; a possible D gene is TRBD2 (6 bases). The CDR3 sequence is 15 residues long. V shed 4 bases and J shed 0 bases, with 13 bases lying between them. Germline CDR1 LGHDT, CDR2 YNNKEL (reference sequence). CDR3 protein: CASSPSGGSSYEQYF. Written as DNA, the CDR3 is TGTGCCAGCAGCCCAAGTGGGGGGAGCTCCTACGAGCAGTACTTC.

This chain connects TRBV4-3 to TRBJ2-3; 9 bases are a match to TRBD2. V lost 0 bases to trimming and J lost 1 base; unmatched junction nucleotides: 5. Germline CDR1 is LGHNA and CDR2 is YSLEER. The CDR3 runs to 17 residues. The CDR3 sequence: CASSQDVRTSGTDTQYF. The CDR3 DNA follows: TGCGCCAGCAGCCAAGATGTCCGGACTAGCGGCACAGATACGCAGTATTTT.

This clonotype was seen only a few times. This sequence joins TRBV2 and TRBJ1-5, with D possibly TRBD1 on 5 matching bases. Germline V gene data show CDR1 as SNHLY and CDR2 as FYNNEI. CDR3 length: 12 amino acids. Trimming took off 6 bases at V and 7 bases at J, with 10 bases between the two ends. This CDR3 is CASRAEGQPQHF. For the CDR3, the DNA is TGTGCCAGCAGAGCCGAGGGGCAGCCCCAGCATTTT.

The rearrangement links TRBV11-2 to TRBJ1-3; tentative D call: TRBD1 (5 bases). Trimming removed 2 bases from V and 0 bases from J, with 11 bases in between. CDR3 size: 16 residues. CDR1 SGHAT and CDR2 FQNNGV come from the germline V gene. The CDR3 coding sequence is TGTGCCAGCAGCTTAACGTCAGGACACTCTGGAAACACCATATATTTT. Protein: CASSLTSGHSGNTIYF.

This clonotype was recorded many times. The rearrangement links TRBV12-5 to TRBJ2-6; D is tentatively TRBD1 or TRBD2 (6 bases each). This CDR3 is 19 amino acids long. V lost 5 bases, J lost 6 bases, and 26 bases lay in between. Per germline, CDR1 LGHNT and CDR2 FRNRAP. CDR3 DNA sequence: TGTGCTAGTGGTGGCCACTGGAGGGGGGTCTTAAAGGAGGCCAACGTCCTGACTTTC. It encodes CASGGHWRGVLKEANVLTF.

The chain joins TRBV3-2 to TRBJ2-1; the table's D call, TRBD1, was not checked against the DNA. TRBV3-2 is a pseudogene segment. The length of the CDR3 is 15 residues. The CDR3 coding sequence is TGTGCCAGCAGCCAAATGCCGGGGGGCTACAATGAGCAGTTCTTC. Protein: CASSQMPGGYNEQFF.

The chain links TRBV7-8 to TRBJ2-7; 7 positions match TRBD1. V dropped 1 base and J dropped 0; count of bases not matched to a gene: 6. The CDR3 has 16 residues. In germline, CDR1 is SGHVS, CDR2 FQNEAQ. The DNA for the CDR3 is TGTGCCAGCAGCTTAGTTAGGACAGGACTCTCCTACGAGCAGTACTTC. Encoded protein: CASSLVRTGLSYEQYF.